This entry lists 30 T cell receptor beta chains sequenced from one sample in a study of Ad26.COV2.S vaccination and SARS-CoV-2 variants. Regarding treatment: approximately 18 received Ad26.COV2.S at low or high dose, single or two shots; 5 received placebo; per-sample allocation not given. Following the first vaccine or placebo injection, samples were taken on day 63. The method was immunoSEQ multiplex PCR; TCRdb's version includes in-frame clones alone and lacks a portion of them. The sample records about 350,000 clones, 86% being singletons. The source material was peripheral blood, sampled in a trial of Ad26.COV2.S vaccine versus placebo. The receptors here all came from a person between 18 and 65 years old who received the Ad26.COV2.S COVID-19 vaccine or a placebo.

The chain joins TRBV14 to TRBJ2-3; no reliable D call. There are 14 residues in the CDR3. The germline V and J ends were trimmed by 0 bases and 2 bases, with 6 bases remaining between them. CDR1 is SGHDN, CDR2 FVKESK, per germline. CDR3 sequence: CASSQDLFTDTQYF. Written as DNA, the CDR3 is TGTGCCAGCAGCCAAGATCTGTTCACAGATACGCAGTATTTT.

The V gene is TRBV12-5, the J gene TRBJ1-4; D gene uncertain. Germline assignment: CDR1 LGHNT and CDR2 FRNRAP. The CDR3 is 10 residues long. With 9 bases removed from V and 4 bases from J, the gap between germline ends came to 3 bases. CDR3 residues: CASSNEKLFF. CDR3 nucleotide sequence: TGTGCTAGCAGTAATGAAAAACTGTTTTTT.

The chain couples TRBV6-5 to TRBJ2-1, with a possible D match to TRBD2 (5 bases). The CDR3 contains 13 residues. Germline lookup yields CDR1 MNHEY and CDR2 SVGAGI. Trimming took 6 bases from V and 4 from J, leaving 10 bases between them. CDR3 DNA: TGTGCCAGCAGAGGACTTACTTACAATGAGCAGTTCTTC. It specifies CASRGLTYNEQFF.

This rearrangement joins TRBV5-1 to TRBJ2-7, with 8 bases aligning to TRBD1. V lost 4 bases, J lost 3 bases, and 6 bases stayed unmatched. The CDR3 spans 14 residues. CDR1 and CDR2 (germline): SGHRS, YFSETQ. In DNA form, the CDR3 reads TGCGCCAGCAGCCAGGGACAGGAAGGCTACGAGCAGTACTTC. This sequence encodes CASSQGQEGYEQYF.

The chain has TRBV6-2 or TRBV6-3 and TRBJ1-5; D unresolved. The V end was cut by 2 bases, the J end by 0 bases, with 11 bases between. This CDR3 is built from 16 residues. Germline loops: CDR1 MNHEY, CDR2 SVGEGT. CDR3 in DNA: TGTGCCAGCAGTTACCCCCCCGGTTATAGCAATCAGCCCCAGCATTTT. Translating it yields CASSYPPGYSNQPQHF.

In nucleotides, the CDR3 is TGCGCCAGCAGCCAAGATCTAGCGGCGTTTTCCTACGAGCAGTACTTC. Encoded protein: CASSQDLAAFSYEQYF. This chain connects TRBV4-1 to TRBJ2-7; 7 nucleotides match TRBD2. CDR1 and CDR2 from the germline V gene are MGHRA and YSYEKL. The J segment lost 1 base and the V segment lost 0 bases, leaving 6 bases of the junction unmatched. The CDR3 covers 16 residues.

The chain recombines TRBV6-6 with TRBJ2-7; D is unclear. The V end was cut by 6 bases, the J end by 3 bases, with 6 bases between. Germline V gene lookup returns CDR1 MNHNY and CDR2 SVGAGI (reference sequence). This CDR3 region has 11 residues. The CDR3 DNA is TGTGCCAGCAGCGCAGTCTACGAGCAGTACTTC. Its translation: CASSAVYEQYF.

This clone was detected a few times. The chain combines TRBV19 with TRBJ2-3, with TRBD2 as a possible D gene (7 bases). Trimming took off 10 bases at V and 2 bases at J, with 19 bases between the two ends. Per the germline V gene, CDR1 is LNHDA and CDR2 is SQIVND (reference sequence). The length of the CDR3 is 15 residues. The CDR3 region is CATRRGASLTDTQYF. The CDR3 bases are TGTGCCACCCGTCGGGGGGCGTCCCTCACAGATACGCAGTATTTT.

This chain connects TRBV7-9 to TRBJ2-2; D is possibly TRBD2 (6 bases). V lost 4 bases to trimming and J lost 2 bases, with 14 bases between them. There are 16 residues in the CDR3. Germline assignment: CDR1 SEHNR and CDR2 FQNEAQ (reference sequence). The chain's CDR3 is CASSSLAGPNTGELFF. The CDR3 coding sequence is TGTGCCAGCAGCTCCCTCGCGGGGCCTAACACCGGGGAGCTGTTTTTT.

V gene TRBV11-3 combines with J gene TRBJ2-2; no clear D. With 5 bases removed from V and 6 bases from J, the gap between germline ends came to 13 bases. This CDR3 is built from 14 residues. Germline V gene data show CDR1 as SGHNT and CDR2 as YENEEA. The CDR3 nucleotides are TGTGCCAGCAGCCCGAAACCTACCTCCGGGGAGCTGTTTTTT. Protein product: CASSPKPTSGELFF.

CDR3 DNA: TGTGCTAGTGCTCCAGGGACAGGGGTGTTACCCACCGGGGAGCTGTTTTTT. This translates into CASAPGTGVLPTGELFF. The chain has TRBV12-5 and TRBJ2-2, with 10 positions matching TRBD1. The germline V gene encodes CDR1 LGHNT and CDR2 FRNRAP. V lost 7 bases, J lost 4 bases, and 12 bases stayed unmatched. CDR3 size: 17 residues.

This clone is a singleton in its sample. The chain links TRBV6-2 or TRBV6-3 to TRBJ2-4; the D is unclear. The length of the CDR3 is 14 residues. CDR1 and CDR2 (germline): MNHEY, SVGEGT. V gave up 4 bases and J gave up 0 bases, with 7 bases separating them. The CDR3 loop reads CASSSDLAKNIQYF. The CDR3 DNA reads as TGTGCCAGCAGTTCTGATCTAGCCAAAAACATTCAGTACTTC.

The J gene is TRBJ2-7, the V gene TRBV10-1; possible D gene TRBD1, 5 bases. Germline V gene lookup returns CDR1 WNHNN and CDR2 SYGVQD (reference sequence). The length of the CDR3 is 14 residues. The CDR3, as DNA: TGCGCAAAAATGAAGGGGTCCCGCTCGTACGAGCAGTACTTC. Translating gives CAKMKGSRSYEQYF.

The rearrangement links TRBV5-1 to TRBJ2-3; 14 bases fit TRBD2. This CDR3 contains 16 residues. V trimming: 7 bases; J trimming: 6 bases; junction bases outside the gene matches: 10. Germline CDR1 and CDR2: SGHRS and YFSETQ. CDR3 DNA: TGCGCCAGCTCCCGGACTAGCGGGGGGACTAGGGATACGCAGTATTTT. It encodes CASSRTSGGTRDTQYF. The entire variable domain, with the rest obtained from reference TRBV5-1 and TRBJ2-3, is as follows: KAGVTQTPRYLIKTRGQQVTLSCSPISGHRSVSWYQQTPGQGLQFLFEYFSETQRNKGNFPGRFSGRQFSNSRSEMNVSTLELGDSALYLCASSRTSGGTRDTQYFGPGTRLTVL.

The CDR3 sequence is CASSQEGASNQPQHF. The DNA for the CDR3 is TGTGCCAGCAGCCAAGAAGGCGCCTCCAATCAGCCCCAGCATTTT. The chain joins TRBV3-1 (or the pseudogene TRBV3-2) to TRBJ1-5; no firm D call. CDR3 length: 15 amino acids. Germline CDR1 reads LGHDT; CDR2 reads YNNKEL (reference sequence). V lost 0 bases, J lost 3 bases, and 9 bases lay in between.

The chain is built from TRBV5-1 and TRBJ2-1; D gene ambiguous. The CDR3 length is 16 residues. Germline V gives CDR1 SGHRS, CDR2 YFSETQ. Trimming left V 1 base short and J 6 bases short, with 17 bases between. The CDR3 protein is CASSLNIRPLGNEQFF. CDR3 coding DNA: TGCGCCAGCAGCTTGAACATAAGGCCTTTAGGCAATGAGCAGTTCTTC. The full variable domain, with the rest looked up from reference TRBV5-1 and TRBJ2-1, is KAGVTQTPRYLIKTRGQQVTLSCSPISGHRSVSWYQQTPGQGLQFLFEYFSETQRNKGNFPGRFSGRQFSNSRSEMNVSTLELGDSALYLCASSLNIRPLGNEQFFGPGTRLTVL.

The chain recombines TRBV7-2 with TRBJ2-2; D assignment may be TRBD1 or TRBD2 (6 bases each). Trimming removed 6 bases at V and 2 bases at J, with 16 bases between. Germline CDR1 and CDR2: SGHTA and FQGNSA. The CDR3 length is 16 residues. CDR3 sequence reads: CASRDGTGANTGELFF. The CDR3 DNA follows: TGTGCCAGCAGGGATGGAACGGGGGCAAACACCGGGGAGCTGTTTTTT.

This rearrangement joins TRBV7-3 to TRBJ2-1, with 16 bases lining up with TRBD2. The CDR3 sequence is 16 residues long. With 4 bases clipped from V and 10 bases from J, the junction kept 7 bases outside the gene matches. Germline lookup yields CDR1 SGHTA and CDR2 FQGTGA. The CDR3 bases are TGTGCCAGCAGCTCGGGACTAGCGGGAGGGCCGGGGGAGCAGTTCTTC. Translation gives CASSSGLAGGPGEQFF. The variable domain in full, completed from reference TRBV7-3 and TRBJ2-1, reads GAGVSQTPSNKVTEKGKYVELRCDPISGHTALYWYRQSLGQGPEFLIYFQGTGAADDSGLPNDRFFAVRPEGSVSTLKIQRTERGDSAVYLCASSSGLAGGPGEQFFGPGTRLTVL.

The chain combines TRBV6-5 with TRBJ1-1; D call uncertain. Germline V lookup: CDR1 MNHEY, CDR2 SVGAGI. This CDR3 is built from 14 residues. V dropped 5 bases and J dropped 1 base, with 11 bases sitting between them. This CDR3 reads CASSISGKNTEAFF. The DNA for the CDR3 is TGTGCCAGCAGTATCTCCGGGAAGAACACTGAAGCTTTCTTT.

This sequence joins TRBV3-1 (or the pseudogene TRBV3-2) and TRBJ2-4, with D perhaps matching TRBD2 (6 bases). Trimming took 1 base from V and 15 from J, leaving 19 bases between them. This CDR3 is 14 amino acids long. CDR1 is LGHDT, CDR2 YNNKEL, per germline (reference sequence). CDR3 in DNA: TGTGCCAGCAGCCAAGGGTACGGCGGACTAATTTTGTACTTC. Protein sequence: CASSQGYGGLILYF.

The CDR3 sequence: CASSLGQDTEAFF. In nucleotides, the CDR3 is TGCGCCAGCAGCTTGGGGCAGGACACTGAAGCTTTCTTT. The chain employs TRBV5-1 and TRBJ1-1; D not resolved. Germline loops: CDR1 SGHRS, CDR2 YFSETQ. The V end was cut by 0 bases, the J end by 3 bases, with 6 bases between. This CDR3 has 13 residues.

The chain has TRBV6-5 and TRBJ2-7; no clear D. The CDR3 runs 13 residues. V was shortened by 4 bases and J by 7 bases, with 14 bases between the two germline ends. Germline V gene lookup returns CDR1 MNHEY and CDR2 SVGAGI. The CDR3 nucleotides read TGTGCCAGCAGTTGGGCCTCACTGGGGGAGCAGTACTTC. It codes for CASSWASLGEQYF.

This chain connects TRBV4-3 to TRBJ2-1, with D perhaps matching TRBD1 (5 bases). Germline CDR1 is LGHNA and CDR2 is YSLEER. The CDR3 extends over 15 amino acids. V was trimmed by 1 base and J by 8 bases, leaving 15 bases between them. CDR3 nucleotide sequence: TGCGCCAGCAGCCAAGGAAGCCAGGGTAGGGATGAGCAGTTCTTC. Translated, it gives CASSQGSQGRDEQFF.

The gene calls are TRBV10-3 and TRBJ2-1; TRBD2 might be the D (5 bases). Trimming pared 7 bases from V and 9 bases from J, leaving 13 bases between. Per the germline V gene, CDR1 is ENHRY and CDR2 is SYGVKD. CDR3 size: 12 residues. CDR3 in DNA: TGTGCCATCAAGGGAGCCCGGGCTGAGCAGTTCTTC. This codes for CAIKGARAEQFF.

The genes are TRBV10-2 and TRBJ2-1; D not resolved. The CDR3 length is 14 residues. V was shortened by 7 bases and J by 2 bases, with 12 bases between the two germline ends. The V gene's germline CDR1 is WSHSY and CDR2 SAAADI. The CDR3 loop reads CASTERQPYNEQFF. The CDR3 bases are TGCGCCAGCACGGAGCGACAACCCTACAATGAGCAGTTCTTC.

The chain carries TRBV19 and TRBJ2-2, with TRBD1 matching 10 bases. In germline, CDR1 is LNHDA, CDR2 SQIVND (reference sequence). J was trimmed by 1 base and V by 2 bases; bases with no gene match: 1. This CDR3 is 16 amino acids long. In DNA, the CDR3 is TGTGCCAGTAGTATAAGGACAGGGGGGAACACCGGGGAGCTGTTTTTT. Translated: CASSIRTGGNTGELFF.

This clone came up a few times. The chain joins TRBV19 to TRBJ1-5; 7 bases agree with TRBD1. This CDR3 has 13 residues. Germline assignment: CDR1 LNHDA and CDR2 SQIVND (reference sequence). V dropped 6 bases and J dropped 4; count of bases not matched to a gene: 3. Written as DNA, the CDR3 is TGTGCCAGTAGCCGGGACAGAAATCAGCCCCAGCATTTT. It encodes CASSRDRNQPQHF.

This clone was detected once. V is TRBV5-4 and J is TRBJ1-2; 9 nucleotides match TRBD1. Germline V gives CDR1 SGHNT, CDR2 YYREEE (reference sequence). The CDR3 is made up of 14 amino acids. V trimming: 4 bases; J trimming: 4 bases; junction bases outside the gene matches: 5. The CDR3 protein is CASSQGQGGYGYTF. Here the CDR3 DNA reads TGTGCCAGCAGCCAGGGACAGGGAGGCTATGGCTACACCTTC.

The chain joins TRBV19 to TRBJ1-4, with D possibly being TRBD1 (6 bases). The CDR3 spans 12 residues. V shed 6 bases and J shed 10 bases, with 12 bases lying between them. The germline V gene encodes CDR1 LNHDA and CDR2 SQIVND (reference sequence). The CDR3 sequence: CASRTGHLKLFF. DNA for the CDR3: TGTGCCAGTAGGACGGGACACCTAAAACTGTTTTTT.

V is TRBV2 and J is TRBJ2-3; D gene unclear. Germline V CDR1 and CDR2: SNHLY, FYNNEI. The CDR3 spans 13 residues. The V and J ends lost 9 bases and 0 bases respectively, with 10 bases between them. The CDR3 DNA is TGTGCCAGAACCGTCTCTAGCACAGATACGCAGTATTTT. Translating it yields CARTVSSTDTQYF.